The text below deals with one TCR beta chain. Antigen specificity is unknown. The CDR3 is 12 residues long. Germline lookup yields CDR1 SGHRS and CDR2 YFSETQ. The V segment lost 4 bases and the J segment 12 bases; nucleotides outside the gene matches: 7. These data belong to a study of vaccination effects on CD4 cells after COVID-19. The overall study: The study obtained samples from a couple of convalescent patients 16 days and one week before vaccination.

Using immunoSEQ multiplex PCR, the repertoire was profiled, and TCRdb retains in-frame clones only, with some absent. The table includes some 25,000 clones, around 69% detected once. Antigen-specific CD4+ T cells were expanded (with viral peptide pools) by the ViraFEST assay ahead of sequencing. On roughly day 10 of culture, CD4+ T cells were separated out. PCR showed that the person got SARS-CoV-2 infection at some point between March and December 2020. Half of the medium was exchanged for IL-2 medium on both days 3 and 7. This material consisted of CD4+ T cells from PBMCs cultured with SARS-CoV-2 spike peptides, taken before COVID-19 vaccination. This clonotype was obtained from a human donor who had a prior SARS-CoV-2 infection. The V call is TRBV5-1, the J call TRBJ2-1; 7 bases agree with TRBD1. DNA of the CDR3: TGCGCCAGCAGCGAGGACAGGACGTCGCAGTTCTTC. It is translated as CASSEDRTSQFF.